This entry concerns a single T cell receptor (beta chain). These data are taken from a study of blood T cell repertoires in COVID-19. V lost 3 bases to trimming and J lost 2 bases, with 11 bases between them. The germline V gene has CDR1 MNHNS and CDR2 SASEGT. The CDR3 extends over 14 amino acids. Under the authors' procedure: Nucleated cell number was recorded as an estimate derived from reference gene primer amplification. Profiling relied on immunoSEQ multiplex PCR, and the TCRdb table lists in-frame clones only, not all of them. The V and J calls and clone size come from that table; D and trimming were worked out from the DNA. The sample consists of about 150,000 clones, around 86% of them appearing once.

The clonotype was recovered from a man older than 75 with acute or convalescent COVID-19. V gene TRBV6-1 combines with J gene TRBJ2-7, with D unclear. Material: peripheral blood. Here the CDR3 DNA reads TGTGCCAGCAGTGATCGGTCCGAAACCTACGAGCAGTACTTC. Its protein is CASSDRSETYEQYF.